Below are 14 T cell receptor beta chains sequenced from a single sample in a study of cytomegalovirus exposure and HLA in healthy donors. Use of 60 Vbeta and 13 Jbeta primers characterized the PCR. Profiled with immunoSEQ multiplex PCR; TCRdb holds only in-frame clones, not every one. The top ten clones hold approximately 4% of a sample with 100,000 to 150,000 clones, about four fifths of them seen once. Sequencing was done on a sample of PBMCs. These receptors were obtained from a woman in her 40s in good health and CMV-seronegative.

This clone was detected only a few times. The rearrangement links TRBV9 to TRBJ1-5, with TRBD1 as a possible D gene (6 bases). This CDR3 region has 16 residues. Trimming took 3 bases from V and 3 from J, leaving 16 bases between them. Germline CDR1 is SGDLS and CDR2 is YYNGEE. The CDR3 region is CASSAGGASANQPQHF. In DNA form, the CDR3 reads TGTGCCAGCAGCGCGGGGGGGGCCTCAGCCAATCAGCCCCAGCATTTT.

The CDR3 sequence: CASNGLAGNSGANVLTF. CDR3 nucleotide sequence: TGTGCCAGCAACGGACTAGCTGGTAACTCTGGGGCCAACGTCCTGACTTTC. This chain connects TRBV13 to TRBJ2-6; 8 bases align to TRBD2. Germline lookup yields CDR1 PRHDT and CDR2 FYEKMQ (reference sequence). The CDR3 runs to 17 residues. The V and J ends lost 7 bases and 0 bases, in that order; junction bases with no gene match: 8.

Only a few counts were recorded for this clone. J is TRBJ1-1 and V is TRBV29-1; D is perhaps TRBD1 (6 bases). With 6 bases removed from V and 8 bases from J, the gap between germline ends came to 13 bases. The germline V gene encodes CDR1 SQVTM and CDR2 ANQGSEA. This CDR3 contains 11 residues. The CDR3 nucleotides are TGCAGCGTAGAGCGGGGGGCAGAAGCTTTCTTT. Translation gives CSVERGAEAFF.

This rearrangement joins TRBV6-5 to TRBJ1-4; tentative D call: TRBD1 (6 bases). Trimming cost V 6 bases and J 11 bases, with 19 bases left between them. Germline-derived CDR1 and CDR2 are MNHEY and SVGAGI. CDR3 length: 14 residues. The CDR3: CASSPVSGVGKLFF. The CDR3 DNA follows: TGTGCCAGCAGCCCCGTGTCAGGGGTGGGGAAACTGTTTTTT.

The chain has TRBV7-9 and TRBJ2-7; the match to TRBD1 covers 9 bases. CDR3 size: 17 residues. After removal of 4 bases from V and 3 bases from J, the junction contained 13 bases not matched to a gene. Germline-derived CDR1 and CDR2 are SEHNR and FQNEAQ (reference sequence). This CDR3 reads CASSSGTGYLGDYEQYF. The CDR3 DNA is TGTGCCAGCAGCTCCGGGACAGGGTATTTGGGAGACTACGAGCAGTACTTC.

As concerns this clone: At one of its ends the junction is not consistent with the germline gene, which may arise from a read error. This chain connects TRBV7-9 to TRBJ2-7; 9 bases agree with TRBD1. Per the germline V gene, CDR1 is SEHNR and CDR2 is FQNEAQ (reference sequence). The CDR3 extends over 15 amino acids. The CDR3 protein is CSSSSGQGTSYEQYF. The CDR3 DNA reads TGTTCCAGCAGCTCGGGACAGGGAACCTCCTACGAGCAGTACTTC. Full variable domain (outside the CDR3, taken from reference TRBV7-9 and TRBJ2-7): DTGVSQNPRHKITKRGQNVTFRCDPISEHNRLYWYRQTLGQGPEFLTYFQNEAQLEKSRLLSDRFSAERPKGSFSTLEIQRTEQGDSAMYLCSSSSGQGTSYEQYFGPGTRLTVT.

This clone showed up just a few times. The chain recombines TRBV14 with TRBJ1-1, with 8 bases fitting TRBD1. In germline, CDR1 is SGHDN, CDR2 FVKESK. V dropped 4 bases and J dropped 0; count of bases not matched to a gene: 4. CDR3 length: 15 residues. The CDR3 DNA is TGTGCCAGCAGCCCCCGGACAGGGTTGAACACTGAAGCTTTCTTT. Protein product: CASSPRTGLNTEAFF.

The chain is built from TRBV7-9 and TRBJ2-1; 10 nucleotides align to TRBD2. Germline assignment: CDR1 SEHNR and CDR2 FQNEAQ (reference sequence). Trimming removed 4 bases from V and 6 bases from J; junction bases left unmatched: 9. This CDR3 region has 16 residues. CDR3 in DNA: TGTGCCAGCAGCTCCAGACTAGCGGGTTGGGTCAATGAGCAGTTCTTC. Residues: CASSSRLAGWVNEQFF.

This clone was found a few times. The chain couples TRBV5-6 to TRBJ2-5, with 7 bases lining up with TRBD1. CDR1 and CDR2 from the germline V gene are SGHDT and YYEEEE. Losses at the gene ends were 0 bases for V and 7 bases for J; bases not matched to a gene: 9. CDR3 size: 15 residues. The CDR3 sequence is CASSLEGRSGGTQYF. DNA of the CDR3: TGTGCCAGCAGCTTGGAAGGCCGGTCAGGGGGGACCCAGTACTTC.

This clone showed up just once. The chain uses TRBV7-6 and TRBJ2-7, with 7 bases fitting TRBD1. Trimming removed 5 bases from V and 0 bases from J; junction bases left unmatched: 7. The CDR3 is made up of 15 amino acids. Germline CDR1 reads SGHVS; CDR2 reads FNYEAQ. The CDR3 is CASSQGQASSYEQYF. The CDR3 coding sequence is TGTGCCAGCAGCCAAGGACAGGCTAGCTCCTACGAGCAGTACTTC. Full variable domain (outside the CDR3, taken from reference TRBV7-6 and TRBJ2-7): GAGVSQSPRYKVTKRGQDVALRCDPISGHVSLYWYRQALGQGPEFLTYFNYEAQQDKSGLPNDRFSAERPEGSISTLTIQRTEQRDSAMYRCASSQGQASSYEQYFGPGTRLTVT.

The CDR3 reads CATSSQMRDTEAFF. DNA of the CDR3: TGTGCCACCAGCTCCCAGATGAGGGACACTGAAGCTTTCTTT. This chain joins TRBV15 and TRBJ1-1, with D unresolved. The V gene's germline CDR1 is LNHNV and CDR2 YYDKDF (reference sequence). V was shortened by 5 bases and J by 3 bases, with 13 bases between the two germline ends. The length of the CDR3 is 14 residues.

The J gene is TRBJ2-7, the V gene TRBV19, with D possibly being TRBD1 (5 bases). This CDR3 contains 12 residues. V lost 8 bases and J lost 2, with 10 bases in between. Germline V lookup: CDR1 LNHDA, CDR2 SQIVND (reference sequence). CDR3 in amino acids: CASSQGPYEQYF. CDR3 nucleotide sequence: TGTGCCAGTTCCCAGGGCCCCTACGAGCAGTACTTC.

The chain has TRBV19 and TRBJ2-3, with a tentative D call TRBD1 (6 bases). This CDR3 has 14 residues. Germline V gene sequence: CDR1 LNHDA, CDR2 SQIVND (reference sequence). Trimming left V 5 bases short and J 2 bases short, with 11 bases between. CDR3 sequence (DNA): TGTGCCAGTAGTCTAACAGGGTACACAGATACGCAGTATTTT. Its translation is CASSLTGYTDTQYF. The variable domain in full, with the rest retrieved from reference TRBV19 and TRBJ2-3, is DGGITQSPKYLFRKEGQNVTLSCEQNLNHDAMYWYRQDPGQGLRLIYYSQIVNDFQKGDIAEGYSVSREKKESFPLTVTSAQKNPTAFYLCASSLTGYTDTQYFGPGTRLTVL.

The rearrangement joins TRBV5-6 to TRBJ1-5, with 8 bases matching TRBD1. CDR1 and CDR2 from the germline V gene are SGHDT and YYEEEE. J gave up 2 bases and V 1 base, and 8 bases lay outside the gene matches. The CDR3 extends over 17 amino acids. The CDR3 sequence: CASSLFISGQGNQPQHF. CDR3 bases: TGTGCCAGCAGCTTGTTTATCTCGGGACAGGGCAATCAGCCCCAGCATTTT.